These 31 T cell receptor beta chains came from one sample sequenced in a study of T cell repertoires in cytomegalovirus infection. Each CDR3 protein is one row after TCRdb ran MiXCR on the reads. The data show some 940,000 distinct CDR3 sequences, roughly 30% seen once. No antigens are known for them. The material was cultured CD8+ T cells from PBMCs, obtained from culture after CMV antigen stimulation. Receptor source: a human donor in good health (CMV status not recorded). Some clones in this sample may be carry-over from other donors' samples.

This clonotype was detected a few times. V usage is TRBV12-5 and J usage is TRBJ2-7, with 9 bases aligning to TRBD2. The J segment lost 4 bases and the V segment lost 2 bases, leaving 0 bases of the junction unmatched. The CDR3 sequence is 13 residues long. In germline, CDR1 is LGHNT, CDR2 FRNRAP. In DNA, the CDR3 is TGTGCTAGTGGTTTGAGCGGGGGGTACGAGCAGTACTTC. This translates into CASGLSGGYEQYF.

On this clonotype: At one end, the junction sequence differs from germline, possibly due to a read error. CDR3 sequence (DNA): TGTGCCAGCAGCTGGACAGTCTATAATTCACCCCCCCACTTT. Protein product: CASSWTVYNSPPHF. V usage is TRBV6-5 and J usage is TRBJ1-6; TRBD1 might be the D (6 bases). CDR3 length equals 14 residues. Germline assignment: CDR1 MNHEY and CDR2 SVGAGI.

As concerns this clonotype: The junction departs from germline at one end; a sequencing error may be responsible. The gene calls are TRBV4-1 and TRBJ1-2; D not resolved. Per the germline V gene, CDR1 is MGHRA and CDR2 is YSYEKL. This CDR3 spans 16 amino acids. The CDR3 loop reads CASSQVPKVTNYGYTF. Written as DNA, the CDR3 is TGTGCCAGCAGCCAAGTACCTAAAGTCACTAACTATGGCTACACCTTC.

The chain couples TRBV4-1 to TRBJ1-5, with D uncertain. CDR1 and CDR2 (germline): MGHRA, YSYEKL. This CDR3 is 14 amino acids long. Between the trimmed V and J ends, which lost 0 bases and 3 bases, there was a span of 6 bases. The CDR3 DNA is TGCGCCAGCAGCCAAGATCCCGCCAATCAGCCCCAGCATTTT. Translated: CASSQDPANQPQHF.

Ten or more counts support this clonotype. The chain recombines TRBV7-2 with TRBJ2-3; TRBD2 matches 14 bases. V gave up 4 bases and J gave up 3 bases; unmatched junction bases: 9. The CDR3 loop spans 18 amino acids. Germline V gene data show CDR1 as SGHTA and CDR2 as FQGNSA. The CDR3 here is CASSSRLAGGPRTDTQYF. CDR3 nucleotides: TGTGCCAGCAGCTCCCGACTAGCGGGGGGGCCGAGGACAGATACGCAGTATTTT.

In this sample, this clonotype turned up a few times. The chain employs TRBV14 and TRBJ1-6, with D maybe TRBD1 (6 bases). CDR3 length: 14 amino acids. CDR1 is SGHDN, CDR2 FVKESK, per germline. Deletions cut 4 bases from V and 10 bases from J, with 14 bases between. The CDR3 nucleotides read TGTGCCAGCAGCCTCCGGGGGCGCGTCTCACCCCTCCACTTT. It encodes CASSLRGRVSPLHF.

This clonotype was counted at least ten times. This chain connects TRBV11-1 to TRBJ2-1, with 8 positions matching TRBD1. V dropped 2 bases and J dropped 9; count of bases not matched to a gene: 3. From germline, CDR1 is SGHAT and CDR2 FQDESV (reference sequence). The length of the CDR3 is 13 residues. The CDR3 loop is CASSLTGGREQFF. The DNA of the CDR3 is TGTGCCAGCAGCTTAACAGGGGGGCGTGAGCAGTTCTTC.

The chain combines TRBV6-5 with TRBJ2-3; D may correspond to TRBD1 or TRBD2 (5 bases each). The germline V gene encodes CDR1 MNHEY and CDR2 SVGAGI. Deletions cut 6 bases from V and 2 bases from J, with 18 bases between. The CDR3 sequence is 16 residues long. CDR3 protein: CASSQGPLSFTDTQYF. The CDR3 nucleotides are TGTGCCAGCAGCCAGGGACCTCTTAGCTTCACAGATACGCAGTATTTT.

The table lists this clonotype with a few counts. This sequence joins TRBV4-3 and TRBJ1-1; D perhaps matches TRBD1 (5 bases). Per germline, CDR1 LGHNA and CDR2 YSLEER. The CDR3 runs to 17 residues. V gave up 0 bases and J gave up 7 bases, with 21 bases separating them. Written as DNA, the CDR3 is TGCGCCAGCAGCCAAGATGCGGCAGGGTCATGGGATAGTGAAGCTTTCTTT. It is translated as CASSQDAAGSWDSEAFF.

The J gene is TRBJ2-1, the V gene TRBV15; 8 bases are shared with TRBD2. The germline V gene encodes CDR1 LNHNV and CDR2 YYDKDF (reference sequence). The CDR3 is 17 amino acids. After removal of 5 bases from V and 8 bases from J, the junction contained 17 bases not matched to a gene. The CDR3 DNA follows: TGTGCCACCAGCCCAACCTTCCGGGGGGGCCTCGATTATGAGCAGTTCTTC. As protein: CATSPTFRGGLDYEQFF.

This chain links TRBV28 with TRBJ1-3, with D hard to call. The CDR3 has 14 residues. The germline V and J ends were trimmed by 5 bases and 0 bases, with 8 bases remaining between them. Germline V lookup: CDR1 MDHEN, CDR2 SYDVKM. The CDR3 sequence: CASSSGDSGNTIYF. The CDR3 coding sequence is TGTGCCAGCAGTAGCGGAGACTCTGGAAACACCATATATTTT.

The chain uses TRBV12-3 or TRBV12-4 and TRBJ1-1, with a tentative D call TRBD1 (6 bases). This CDR3 has 15 amino acids. Trimming removed 6 bases at V and 3 bases at J, with 17 bases between. CDR3 residues: CASSDRDKVDTEAFF. The CDR3 DNA follows: TGTGCCAGCAGCGACCGGGACAAGGTGGACACTGAAGCTTTCTTT.

The J gene is TRBJ2-7, the V gene TRBV20-1, with no clear D. The CDR3 extends over 16 amino acids. V lost 0 bases and J lost 0, with 15 bases in between. The germline V gene has CDR1 DFQATT and CDR2 SNEGSKA (reference sequence). CDR3 bases: TGCAGTGCTAGAGATCTTGGGGATCCGAGCTCCTACGAGCAGTACGTC. This sequence encodes CSARDLGDPSSYEQYV.

This clonotype was counted between two and nine times. The chain is built from TRBV9 and TRBJ2-3; maybe TRBD1 (5 bases). Trimming took off 0 bases at V and 5 bases at J, with 13 bases between the two ends. The CDR3 runs to 15 residues. Germline V gene data show CDR1 as SGDLS and CDR2 as YYNGEE. The CDR3 is CASSVEGLVVDTQYF. The CDR3 DNA is TGTGCCAGCAGCGTAGAGGGGCTGGTAGTAGATACGCAGTATTTT.

This clonotype turned up a few times. V is TRBV7-2 and J is TRBJ2-3, with 7 bases lining up with TRBD1. The CDR3 covers 19 residues. In germline, CDR1 is SGHTA, CDR2 FQGNSA. J lost 1 base, V lost 5 bases, and 18 bases had no gene match. The CDR3 is CASSLIIVKGALGTDTQYF. In DNA, the CDR3 is TGTGCCAGCAGCCTTATTATTGTTAAGGGGGCCCTGGGCACAGATACGCAGTATTTT.

This clonotype appeared a few times. CDR3 nucleotides: TGTGCCAGCAGCTTGAGGGGAGTGGATGAGCAGTTCTTC. This codes for CASSLRGVDEQFF. The V and J genes are TRBV7-4 and TRBJ2-1; D is perhaps TRBD1 or TRBD2 (5 bases each). Germline lookup yields CDR1 SGHVT and CDR2 SQSDAQ. The CDR3 sequence is 13 residues long. The V gene lost 3 bases and the J gene lost 8 bases, with 11 bases spanning the gap. Filled out from reference TRBV7-4 and TRBJ2-1, the complete variable domain reads GAGVSQSPRYKVAKRGRDVALRCDSISGHVTLYWYRQTLGQGSEVLTYSQSDAQRDKSGRPSGRFSAERPERSVSTLKIQRTEQGDSAVYLCASSLRGVDEQFFGPGTRLTVL.

This rearrangement joins TRBV7-6 to TRBJ2-1; D uncertain. Trimming cost V 1 base and J 8 bases, with 15 bases left between them. This CDR3 spans 15 amino acids. Per germline, CDR1 SGHVS and CDR2 FNYEAQ. CDR3 amino acids: CASSLVGYSLDEQFF. CDR3 nucleotide sequence: TGTGCCAGCAGCTTAGTAGGGTACAGTCTTGATGAGCAGTTCTTC.

V gene TRBV4-2 combines with J gene TRBJ1-5, with D hard to call. The CDR3 is 13 amino acids. V was trimmed by 0 bases and J by 7 bases, leaving 7 bases between them. Germline CDR1 is LGHNA and CDR2 is YNFKEQ. The CDR3 nucleotides read TGTGCCAGCAGCCAAGAAGAGGAACAGCCCCAGCATTTT. Translated: CASSQEEEQPQHF.

The chain combines TRBV14 with TRBJ1-1; TRBD1 agrees at 9 bases. Germline loops: CDR1 SGHDN, CDR2 FVKESK. This CDR3 has 15 amino acids. V lost 6 bases to trimming and J lost 2 bases; unmatched junction nucleotides: 7. CDR3 in amino acids: CASRPGQGRNTEAFF. The DNA of the CDR3 is TGTGCCAGCAGGCCGGGACAGGGACGAAACACTGAAGCTTTCTTT.

This clonotype was found a few times. V is TRBV4-1 and J is TRBJ1-5; D gene ambiguous. Germline V lookup: CDR1 MGHRA, CDR2 YSYEKL. Trimming cost V 0 bases and J 5 bases, with 17 bases left between them. CDR3 length: 17 amino acids. The CDR3 bases are TGCGCCAGCAGCCAAGAAGATCGACAAGACGCTTATCAGCCCCAGCATTTT. Protein: CASSQEDRQDAYQPQHF.

The chain employs TRBV6-8 and TRBJ2-1; 9 nucleotides match TRBD1. V dropped 2 bases and J dropped 7; count of bases not matched to a gene: 6. The CDR3 length is 15 residues. Germline V gives CDR1 MNHGY, CDR2 SAAAGT. The CDR3 protein is CASSYPGQGKNEQFF. In nucleotides, the CDR3 is TGTGCCAGCAGTTACCCAGGACAGGGGAAAAATGAGCAGTTCTTC.

This clonotype occurred a few times. The chain combines TRBV6-2 or TRBV6-3 with TRBJ1-1; 9 bases are a match to TRBD1. This CDR3 spans 16 amino acids. V dropped 2 bases and J dropped 5; count of bases not matched to a gene: 9. CDR1 is MNHEY and CDR2 is SVGEGT in the germline V gene. CDR3 protein: CASSYDLQGARTEAFF. The CDR3 DNA reads as TGTGCCAGCAGTTACGACCTACAGGGGGCGAGGACTGAAGCTTTCTTT.

This rearrangement joins TRBV11-2 to TRBJ2-1, with TRBD2 matching over 11 bases. Germline lookup yields CDR1 SGHAT and CDR2 FQNNGV. Trimming took 8 bases from V and 4 from J; bases not matched to a gene: 7. CDR3 length: 15 amino acids. The CDR3 loop reads CASSETSGDYNEQFF. The CDR3 DNA follows: TGTGCCAGCTCAGAGACTAGCGGGGATTACAATGAGCAGTTCTTC.

This clonotype has more than one count but fewer than ten. This sequence joins TRBV7-3 and TRBJ2-2; 12 positions agree with TRBD2. Germline V gene lookup returns CDR1 SGHTA and CDR2 FQGTGA. V lost 4 bases, J lost 9 bases, and 9 bases stayed unmatched. This CDR3 spans 16 amino acids. The CDR3 nucleotides read TGTGCCAGCAGCTCCCATCCTAGCGGGGGGGCCCGGGAGCTGTTTTTT. It codes for CASSSHPSGGARELFF.

The J gene is TRBJ2-7, the V gene TRBV12-3 or TRBV12-4; D may be TRBD1 (5 bases). V dropped 11 bases and J dropped 3 bases, with 14 bases sitting between them. This CDR3 is built from 12 residues. The CDR3 sequence is CASKGSHYEQYF. The CDR3 DNA is TGTGCCTCAAAGGGGTCCCACTACGAGCAGTACTTC.

This clonotype was picked up many times. The chain joins TRBV12-3 or TRBV12-4 to TRBJ2-7; D may be TRBD1 or TRBD2 (7 bases each). This CDR3 is 14 amino acids long. V was clipped by 7 bases and J by 5 bases, with 18 bases between them. The CDR3, as DNA: TGTGCCAGCACCTTGGGAGGGGGCGAGGACGAGCAGTACTTC. It is translated as CASTLGGGEDEQYF.

The chain has TRBV7-9 and TRBJ1-6, with TRBD1 matching over 8 bases. The CDR3 is made up of 14 amino acids. Trimming removed 3 bases from V and 9 bases from J; junction bases left unmatched: 4. Germline loops: CDR1 SEHNR, CDR2 FQNEAQ (reference sequence). CDR3 in DNA: TGTGCCAGCAGCTTCGACAGGGGAGGTTCACCCCTCCACTTT. Its protein is CASSFDRGGSPLHF. Together with reference TRBV7-9 and TRBJ1-6, the CDR3 gives the full variable domain: DTGVSQNPRHKITKRGQNVTFRCDPISEHNRLYWYRQTLGQGPEFLTYFQNEAQLEKSRLLSDRFSAERPKGSFSTLEIQRTEQGDSAMYLCASSFDRGGSPLHFGNGTRLTVT.

Only a few counts were recorded for this clonotype. This sequence joins TRBV6-6 and TRBJ2-3, with D unclear. The CDR3 sequence is 17 residues long. Germline V lookup: CDR1 MNHNY, CDR2 SVGAGI (reference sequence). V shed 6 bases and J shed 0 bases, with 19 bases lying between them. DNA of the CDR3: TGTGCCAGCAGCCCCCGGTTTGGCGAGTCTAGCACAGATACGCAGTATTTT. This translates into CASSPRFGESSTDTQYF.

This chain uses TRBV4-1 with TRBJ1-1, with D hard to call. The CDR3 contains 14 residues. The germline V gene encodes CDR1 MGHRA and CDR2 YSYEKL. The ends were cut back, 0 bases at V and 7 bases at J, with 12 bases in the middle. CDR3 region: CASSQDPGINEAFF. CDR3 coding DNA: TGCGCCAGCAGCCAAGATCCTGGAATTAATGAAGCTTTCTTT.

This clonotype was seen repeatedly, ten times or more. The J gene is TRBJ1-2, the V gene TRBV7-2; no firm D call. Trimming took 1 base from V and 3 from J, leaving 21 bases between them. The CDR3 length is 18 residues. CDR1 and CDR2 from the germline V gene are SGHTA and FQGNSA. Here the CDR3 DNA reads TGTGCCAGCAGCTTAGATTCGTTGACGGGTCGGCTGGACTATGGCTACACCTTC. Translating gives CASSLDSLTGRLDYGYTF. Drawing the rest from reference TRBV7-2 and TRBJ1-2, the complete variable domain is GAGVSQSPSNKVTEKGKDVELRCDPISGHTALYWYRQSLGQGLEFLIYFQGNSAPDKSGLPSDRFSAERTGGSVSTLTIQRTQQEDSAVYLCASSLDSLTGRLDYGYTFGSGTRLTVV.

This clonotype was recorded at least ten times. CDR3 residues: CASSLDPPRMGHEQYV. CDR3 nucleotide sequence: TGTGCCAGCAGCTTAGACCCCCCGAGGATGGGGCACGAGCAGTACGTC. The chain carries TRBV7-6 and TRBJ2-7, with D possibly TRBD1 on 5 matching bases. Germline V CDR1 and CDR2: SGHVS, FNYEAQ. With 1 base removed from V and 5 bases from J, the gap between germline ends came to 18 bases. This CDR3 has 16 residues.